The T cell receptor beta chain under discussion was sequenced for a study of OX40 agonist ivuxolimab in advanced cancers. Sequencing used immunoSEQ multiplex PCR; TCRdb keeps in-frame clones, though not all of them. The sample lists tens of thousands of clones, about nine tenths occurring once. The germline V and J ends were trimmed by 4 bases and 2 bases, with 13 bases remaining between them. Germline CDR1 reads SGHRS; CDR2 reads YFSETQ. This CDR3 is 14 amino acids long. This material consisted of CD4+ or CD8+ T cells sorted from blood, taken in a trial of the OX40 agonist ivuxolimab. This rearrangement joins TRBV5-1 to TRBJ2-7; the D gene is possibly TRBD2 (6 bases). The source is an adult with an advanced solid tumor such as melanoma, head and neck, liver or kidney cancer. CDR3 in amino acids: CASSGGDRTYEQYF. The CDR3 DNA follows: TGCGCCAGCAGCGGAGGGGACCGCACCTACGAGCAGTACTTC. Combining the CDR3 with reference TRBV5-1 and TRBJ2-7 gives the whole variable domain KAGVTQTPRYLIKTRGQQVTLSCSPISGHRSVSWYQQTPGQGLQFLFEYFSETQRNKGNFPGRFSGRQFSNSRSEMNVSTLELGDSALYLCASSGGDRTYEQYFGPGTRLTVT.